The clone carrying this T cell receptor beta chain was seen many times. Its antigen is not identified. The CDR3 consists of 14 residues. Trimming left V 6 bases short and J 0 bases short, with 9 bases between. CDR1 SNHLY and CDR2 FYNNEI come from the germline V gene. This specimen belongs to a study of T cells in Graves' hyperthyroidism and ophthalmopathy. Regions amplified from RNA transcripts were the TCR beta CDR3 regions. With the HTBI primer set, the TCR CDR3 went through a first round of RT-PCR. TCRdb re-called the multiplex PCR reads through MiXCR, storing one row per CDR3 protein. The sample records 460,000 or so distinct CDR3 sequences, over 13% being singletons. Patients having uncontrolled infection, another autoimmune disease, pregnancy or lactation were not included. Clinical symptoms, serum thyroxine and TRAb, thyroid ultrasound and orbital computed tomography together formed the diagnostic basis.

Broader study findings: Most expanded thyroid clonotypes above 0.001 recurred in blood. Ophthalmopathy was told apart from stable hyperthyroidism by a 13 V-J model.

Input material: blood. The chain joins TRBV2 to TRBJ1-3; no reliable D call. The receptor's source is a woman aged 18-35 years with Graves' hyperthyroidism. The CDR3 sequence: CASRGSSSGNTIYF. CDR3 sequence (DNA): TGTGCCAGCAGAGGATCCTCCTCTGGAAACACCATATATTTT. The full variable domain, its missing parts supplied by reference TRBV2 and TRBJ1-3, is EPEVTQTPSHQVTQMGQEVILRCVPISNHLYFYWYRQILGQKVEFLVSFYNNEISEKSEIFDDQFSVERPDGSNFTLKIRSTKLEDSAMYFCASRGSSSGNTIYFGEGSWLTVV.